These 12 T cell receptor beta chains were all obtained from the same sample, sequenced in a study of control samples from healthy donors and cancer patients. TCRdb's copy holds only in-frame clones and misses some; the assay was immunoSEQ multiplex PCR. The sample contains about 140,000 clones, around 86% of which appear only once. Material: blood. These receptor sequences come from a man under 40 in good health.

This clone was seen a single time. V usage is TRBV7-9 and J usage is TRBJ2-1, with D maybe TRBD1 (6 bases). CDR1 is SEHNR, CDR2 FQNEAQ, per germline (reference sequence). V was cut by 10 bases and J by 8 bases, with 21 bases left in between. The CDR3 spans 14 residues. CDR3 sequence reads: CANQRTVSWDEQFF. CDR3 coding DNA: TGTGCCAACCAAAGGACAGTTTCTTGGGATGAGCAGTTCTTC.

The V and J genes are TRBV7-9 and TRBJ2-1; 9 nucleotides agree with TRBD2. Germline V gives CDR1 SEHNR, CDR2 FQNEAQ (reference sequence). CDR3 length equals 16 residues. The V gene end was trimmed by 5 bases and the J gene end by 9 bases; junction bases not matched to a gene: 14. The CDR3 DNA follows: TGTGCCAGCAGCCCCGGGGGCCGCGGGAGGGGCGGTGAGCAGTTCTTC. It encodes CASSPGGRGRGGEQFF.

This clone was counted ten times or more. This chain connects TRBV6-5 to TRBJ1-6, with D maybe TRBD1 (5 bases). The V end was cut by 0 bases, the J end by 12 bases, with 15 bases between. Per germline, CDR1 MNHEY and CDR2 SVGAGI. The CDR3 extends over 15 amino acids. The CDR3 sequence is CASSYSGQEPLPLHF. In DNA, the CDR3 is TGTGCCAGCAGTTACTCGGGGCAGGAGCCCTTACCCCTCCACTTT.

The chain recombines TRBV12-5 with TRBJ1-1, with a tentative D call TRBD1 (6 bases). CDR1 is LGHNT and CDR2 is FRNRAP in the germline V gene. Deletions cut 1 base from V and 3 bases from J, with 12 bases between. The CDR3 totals 15 residues. The CDR3 DNA sequence: TGTGCTAGTGGTTTGGGGATCTCAGGGGACACTGAAGCTTTCTTT. It encodes CASGLGISGDTEAFF.

This clone was observed a single time. J is TRBJ2-7 and V is TRBV12-3 or TRBV12-4, with D tentatively TRBD1 or TRBD2 (6 bases each). The CDR3 spans 13 residues. V shed 3 bases and J shed 7 bases, with 13 bases lying between them. In DNA form, the CDR3 reads TGTGCCAGCAGTTTCGTGGGGGGCGAAGAGCAGTACTTC. The encoded protein is CASSFVGGEEQYF.

This clone has just a few counts. The chain couples TRBV14 to TRBJ2-7; TRBD1 matches at 11 bases. Germline CDR1 is SGHDN and CDR2 is FVKESK. Trimming cost V 2 bases and J 2 bases; bases outside gene matches: 2. There are 15 residues in the CDR3. This CDR3 reads CASSQPGQGAYEQYF. The CDR3 nucleotides read TGTGCCAGCAGCCAACCGGGACAGGGGGCCTACGAGCAGTACTTC.

V is TRBV6-5 and J is TRBJ2-2; 9 bases agree with TRBD1. The germline V gene encodes CDR1 MNHEY and CDR2 SVGAGI. J was trimmed by 5 bases and V by 6 bases; bases with no gene match: 4. The CDR3 totals 14 residues. The CDR3 nucleotides read TGTGCCAGCAGGGGGACAGGGCGGACCGGGGAGCTGTTTTTT. The encoded protein is CASRGTGRTGELFF.

The chain carries TRBV18 and TRBJ1-5; no definite D call. CDR3 size: 16 residues. Per the germline V gene, CDR1 is KGHSH and CDR2 is LQKENI. V lost 3 bases, J lost 0 bases, and 12 bases lay in between. CDR3 residues: CASSPRAVSSNQPQHF. For the CDR3, the DNA is TGTGCCAGCTCACCTAGGGCGGTTAGTAGCAATCAGCCCCAGCATTTT.

The chain combines TRBV19 with TRBJ1-5; D gene uncertain. CDR3 size: 14 residues. V was trimmed by 3 bases and J by 4 bases, leaving 10 bases between them. The germline CDR1 and CDR2 sequences are LNHDA and SQIVND (reference sequence). CDR3 nucleotide sequence: TGTGCCAGTAGTATGAACAGACAAAATCAGCCCCAGCATTTT. This codes for CASSMNRQNQPQHF.

The CDR3 protein is CASSIDPGDGGKRVKNIQYF. DNA for the CDR3: TGTGCCAGTAGTATAGATCCGGGGGATGGGGGGAAGAGGGTCAAAAACATTCAGTACTTC. The chain has TRBV19 and TRBJ2-4; a possible D gene is TRBD2 (6 bases). V was trimmed by 0 bases and J by 3 bases, leaving 24 bases between them. The CDR3 length is 20 residues. Germline values: CDR1 LNHDA, CDR2 SQIVND (reference sequence).

The chain employs TRBV4-1 and TRBJ2-2; 8 bases map to TRBD1. Germline V gene lookup returns CDR1 MGHRA and CDR2 YSYEKL. The CDR3 is 16 residues long. Germline trimming cut 3 bases from V and 7 bases from J; bases unmatched to any gene: 10. The DNA of the CDR3 is TGCGCCAGCAGCCAGAACCCGGGGACAGGCGGCGGGGAGCTGTTTTTT. This gives the protein CASSQNPGTGGGELFF.

This rearrangement joins TRBV7-5 to TRBJ2-1; the DNA was not compared with TRBD1, the D call given in the table. TRBV7-5 is annotated as a pseudogene. The CDR3 length is 14 residues. The CDR3 here is CARSAHLWHNEQFF. CDR3 in DNA: TGTGCCAGAAGCGCACACCTCTGGCACAATGAGCAGTTCTTC.